This T cell receptor (beta chain) was recorded in a study of regulatory T cells in long-lasting Graves disease. Germline CDR1 and CDR2: SGHTA and FQGNSA. This CDR3 contains 13 residues. Assembly of TCR beta libraries relied on iRepertoire HTBI primers together with Arm-PCR of CDR3 regions. Original handling: Identified segments across samples numbered about 60 TRBV and roughly 15 TRBJ. TCRdb re-called the multiplex PCR reads through MiXCR, storing one row per CDR3 protein. It is TCRdb's table, rather than the study itself, that gives the V and J calls and clone size. The data contain some 250,000 distinct CDR3 sequences, 15% to 20% of them singletons. In regard to this clonotype: With a far larger clone one base away, a read error is the likely cause.

The time point here: newly diagnosed GD, antithyroid drugs for less than 3 months. PBMC RNA served as the TCR library source. The chain couples TRBV7-2 to TRBJ2-7; D remains ambiguous. Sequenced here: peripheral blood mononuclear cells (PBMCs), sampled at new diagnosis, from a patient treated with antithyroid drugs. This sequence was found in a female donor with Graves disease. CDR3 sequence reads: CASSFGYTDTRYF. Written as DNA, the CDR3 is TGTGCCAGCAGCTTCGGATACACAGATACGCGGTATTTT.